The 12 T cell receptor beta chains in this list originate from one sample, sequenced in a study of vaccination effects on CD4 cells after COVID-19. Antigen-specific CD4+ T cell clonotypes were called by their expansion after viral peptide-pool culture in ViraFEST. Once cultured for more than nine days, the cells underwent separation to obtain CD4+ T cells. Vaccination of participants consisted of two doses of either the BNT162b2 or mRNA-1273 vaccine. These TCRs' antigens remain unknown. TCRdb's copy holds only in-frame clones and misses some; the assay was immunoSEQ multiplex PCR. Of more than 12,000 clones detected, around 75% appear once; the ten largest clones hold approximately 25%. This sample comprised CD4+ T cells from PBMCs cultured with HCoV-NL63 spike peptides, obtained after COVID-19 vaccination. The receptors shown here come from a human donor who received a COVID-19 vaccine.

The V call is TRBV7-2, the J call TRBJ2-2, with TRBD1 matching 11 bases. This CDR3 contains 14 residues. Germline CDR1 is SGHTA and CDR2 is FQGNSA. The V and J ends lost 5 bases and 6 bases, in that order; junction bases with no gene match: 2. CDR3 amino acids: CASSRGQGAGELFF. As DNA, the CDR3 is TGTGCCAGCAGCCGGGGACAGGGGGCCGGGGAGCTGTTTTTT.

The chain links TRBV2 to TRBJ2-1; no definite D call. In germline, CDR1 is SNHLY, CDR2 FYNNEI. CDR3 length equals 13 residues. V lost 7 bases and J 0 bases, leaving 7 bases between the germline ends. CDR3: CASKGASYNEQFF. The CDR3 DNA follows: TGTGCCAGCAAGGGTGCCTCCTACAATGAGCAGTTCTTC.

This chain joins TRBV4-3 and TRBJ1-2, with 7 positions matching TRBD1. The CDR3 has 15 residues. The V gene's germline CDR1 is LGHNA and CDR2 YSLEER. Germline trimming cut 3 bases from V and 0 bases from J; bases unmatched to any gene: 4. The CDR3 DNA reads TGCGCCAGCAGCCAGGGGACAGTCGCTAACTATGGCTACACCTTC. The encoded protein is CASSQGTVANYGYTF.

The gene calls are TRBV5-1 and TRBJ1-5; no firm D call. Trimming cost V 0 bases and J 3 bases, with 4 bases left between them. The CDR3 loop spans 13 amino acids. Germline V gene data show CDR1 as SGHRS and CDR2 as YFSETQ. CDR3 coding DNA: TGCGCCAGCAGCTTGGAGCCCAATCAGCCCCAGCATTTT. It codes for CASSLEPNQPQHF.

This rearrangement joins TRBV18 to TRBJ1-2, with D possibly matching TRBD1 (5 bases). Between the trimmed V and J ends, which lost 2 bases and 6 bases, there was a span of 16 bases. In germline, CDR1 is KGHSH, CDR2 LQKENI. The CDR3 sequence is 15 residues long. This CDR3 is CASSPTSQGVDGYTF. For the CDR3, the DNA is TGTGCCAGCTCACCAACCTCGCAGGGTGTGGATGGCTACACCTTC.

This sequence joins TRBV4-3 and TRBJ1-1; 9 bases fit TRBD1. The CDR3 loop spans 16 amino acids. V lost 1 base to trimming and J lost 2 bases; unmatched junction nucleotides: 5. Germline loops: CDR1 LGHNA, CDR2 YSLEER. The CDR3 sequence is CASSQGWDRDNTEAFF. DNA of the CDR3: TGCGCCAGCAGCCAAGGTTGGGACAGGGACAACACTGAAGCTTTCTTT.

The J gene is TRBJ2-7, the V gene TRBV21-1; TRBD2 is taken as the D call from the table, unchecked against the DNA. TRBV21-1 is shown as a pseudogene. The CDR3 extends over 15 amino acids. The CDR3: CASSVLAVGSYEQYF. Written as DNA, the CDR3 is TGTGCCAGCAGCGTCCTTGCGGTCGGGTCCTACGAGCAGTACTTC.

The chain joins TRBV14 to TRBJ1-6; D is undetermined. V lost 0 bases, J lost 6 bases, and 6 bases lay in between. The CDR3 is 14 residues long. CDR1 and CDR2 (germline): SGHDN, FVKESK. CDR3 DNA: TGTGCCAGCAGCCAAGAAACCAGTAATTCACCCCTCCACTTT. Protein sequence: CASSQETSNSPLHF.

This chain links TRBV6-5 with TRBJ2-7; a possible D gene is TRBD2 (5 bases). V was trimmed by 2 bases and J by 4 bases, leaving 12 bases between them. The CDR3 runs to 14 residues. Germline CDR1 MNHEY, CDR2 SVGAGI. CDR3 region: CASSYNPGKYEQYF. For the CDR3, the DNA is TGTGCCAGCAGTTACAACCCGGGGAAGTACGAGCAGTACTTC.

The DNA of the CDR3 is TGTGCCAGCAGTTTCCCTGAGAATCTGAACACTGAAGCTTTCTTT. Residues: CASSFPENLNTEAFF. The chain has TRBV6-2 or TRBV6-3 and TRBJ1-1; no reliable D call. From germline, CDR1 is MNHEY and CDR2 SVGEGT. The V and J ends lost 4 bases and 0 bases respectively, with 12 bases between them. CDR3 length: 15 amino acids.

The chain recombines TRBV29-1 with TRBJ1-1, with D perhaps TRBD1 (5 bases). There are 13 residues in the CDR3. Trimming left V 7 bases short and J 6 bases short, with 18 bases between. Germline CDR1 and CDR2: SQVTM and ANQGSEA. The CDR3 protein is CSAVRDRGSEAFF. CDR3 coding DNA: TGCAGCGCCGTCCGGGACCGCGGATCTGAAGCTTTCTTT.

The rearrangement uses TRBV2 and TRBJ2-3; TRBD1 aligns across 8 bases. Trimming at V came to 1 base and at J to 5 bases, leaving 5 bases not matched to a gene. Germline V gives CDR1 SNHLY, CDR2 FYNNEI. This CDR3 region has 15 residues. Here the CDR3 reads CASSEGQGAIDTQYF. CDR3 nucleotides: TGTGCCAGCAGTGAAGGTCAGGGGGCTATAGATACGCAGTATTTT.